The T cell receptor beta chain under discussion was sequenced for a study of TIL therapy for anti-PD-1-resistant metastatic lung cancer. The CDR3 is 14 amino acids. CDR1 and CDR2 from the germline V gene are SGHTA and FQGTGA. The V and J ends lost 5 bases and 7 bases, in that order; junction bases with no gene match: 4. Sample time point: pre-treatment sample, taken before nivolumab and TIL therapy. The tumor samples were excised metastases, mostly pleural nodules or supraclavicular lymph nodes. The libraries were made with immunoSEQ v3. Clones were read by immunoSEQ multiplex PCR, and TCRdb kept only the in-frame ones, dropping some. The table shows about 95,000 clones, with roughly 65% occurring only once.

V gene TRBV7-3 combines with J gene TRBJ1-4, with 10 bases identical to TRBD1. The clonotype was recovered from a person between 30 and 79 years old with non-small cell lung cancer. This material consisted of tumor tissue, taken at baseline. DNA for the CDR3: TGTGCCAGCAGCCGGGACAGGGGTGGTGAAAAACTGTTTTTT. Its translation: CASSRDRGGEKLFF.